The clone carrying this T cell receptor beta chain was picked up a small number of times. Its antigen is undetermined. The record originates from a study of T cells in Graves' hyperthyroidism and ophthalmopathy. Overall study results and limits: It was a median roughly six months before onset that the model predicted ophthalmopathy. Peripheral blood also featured most of the thyroid clonotypes expanded above 0.001.

Amplification targeted TCR beta CDR3 regions from RNA transcripts. HTBI primers were employed in a first-round RT-PCR of the TCR CDR3. Via MiXCR, TCRdb re-called the multiplex PCR reads, giving one row per CDR3 protein. The sample consists of fewer than 800,000 distinct CDR3 sequences, around 15% of them appearing once. The CDR3 runs to 12 residues. Trimming shortened V by 8 bases and J by 5 bases, and 13 bases separated the two germline ends. The germline V gene encodes CDR1 LNHNV and CDR2 YYDKDF (reference sequence). Sequencing input: blood. The receptor's source is a man aged 18 to 30 with Graves' hyperthyroidism. V is TRBV15 and J is TRBJ2-7; a possible D gene is TRBD1 (5 bases). CDR3 nucleotide sequence: TGTGCCACCGGGGCCTTTCTCCACGAGCAGTACTTC. It codes for CATGAFLHEQYF.